These 8 T cell receptor beta chains were sequenced from one sample in a study of PD-L1 blockade in urothelial cancer. Time point: peripheral blood 6 weeks after treatment start. The protocol was immunoSEQ multiplex PCR, while the TCRdb copy is restricted to in-frame clones and leaves out a portion. The sample carries more than 60,000 clones, more than 70% recorded once. Here the sequenced sample was PBMCs, taken around atezolizumab (anti-PD-L1) treatment. The receptors come from a man aged 60 to 69 with urothelial cancer.

This clone has more than one count but fewer than ten. J is TRBJ2-3 and V is TRBV7-3, with TRBD2 as a possible D gene (6 bases). The CDR3 runs to 13 residues. Trimming pared 5 bases from V and 9 bases from J, leaving 15 bases between. Germline CDR1 is SGHTA and CDR2 is FQGTGA. The CDR3 loop reads CASSQTSTATQYF. The CDR3 bases are TGTGCCAGCAGCCAGACTAGTACTGCCACGCAGTATTTT.

As DNA, the CDR3 is TGTGCCAGCAGTTACGAGGACACCGGTCTCGGCTACACCTTC. Its translation: CASSYEDTGLGYTF. V usage is TRBV6-5 and J usage is TRBJ1-2; perhaps TRBD1 as D (5 bases). The CDR3 runs to 14 residues. V was cut by 2 bases and J by 8 bases, with 15 bases left in between. Germline V CDR1 and CDR2: MNHEY, SVGAGI.

This rearrangement joins TRBV7-2 to TRBJ2-4; D might be TRBD1 (7 bases). Germline V lookup: CDR1 SGHTA, CDR2 FQGNSA. CDR3 length equals 16 residues. The germline V and J ends were trimmed by 5 bases and 0 bases, with 14 bases remaining between them. CDR3 coding DNA: TGTGCCAGCAGCCTATACAGGGGACTAGCCAAAAACATTCAGTACTTC. This sequence encodes CASSLYRGLAKNIQYF.

The chain recombines TRBV7-6 with TRBJ2-7; the D is unclear. The V gene's germline CDR1 is SGHVS and CDR2 FNYEAQ. V was cut by 3 bases and J by 6 bases, with 9 bases left in between. This CDR3 is 12 amino acids long. The CDR3: CASSFPLSEQYF. Here the CDR3 DNA reads TGTGCCAGCAGCTTCCCGTTGAGCGAGCAGTACTTC.

The rearrangement uses TRBV27 and TRBJ1-5; D is undetermined. The CDR3 sequence is 15 residues long. The germline gives CDR1 MNHEY, CDR2 SMNVEV (reference sequence). Trimming removed 5 bases from V and 2 bases from J, with 13 bases in between. CDR3 protein: CASSPYQRGNQPQHF. The CDR3, as DNA: TGTGCCAGCAGTCCGTATCAGAGGGGCAATCAGCCCCAGCATTTT.

The V and J genes are TRBV7-9 and TRBJ2-7; 7 bases align to TRBD1. CDR1 and CDR2 (germline): SEHNR, FQNEAQ (reference sequence). The ends lost 5 bases at V and 0 bases at J; junction bases unmatched: 19. CDR3 length: 19 residues. The CDR3 spells CASSLLRGQVLTYSYEQYF. Written as DNA, the CDR3 is TGTGCCAGCAGCCTCCTTCGAGGACAGGTTTTAACCTACTCCTACGAGCAGTACTTC. The full variable domain, completed using reference TRBV7-9 and TRBJ2-7, is DTGVSQNPRHKITKRGQNVTFRCDPISEHNRLYWYRQTLGQGPEFLTYFQNEAQLEKSRLLSDRFSAERPKGSFSTLEIQRTEQGDSAMYLCASSLLRGQVLTYSYEQYFGPGTRLTVT.

The chain carries TRBV11-3 and TRBJ2-1; the D is unclear. The CDR3 is 12 amino acids. Trimming shortened V by 8 bases and J by 6 bases, and 11 bases separated the two germline ends. Germline CDR1 is SGHNT and CDR2 is YENEEA. CDR3: CASENPGNEQFF. Written as DNA, the CDR3 is TGTGCCAGCGAAAATCCCGGCAATGAGCAGTTCTTC.

The chain links TRBV5-1 to TRBJ2-3, with 7 bases lining up with TRBD2. This CDR3 is built from 17 residues. The V segment lost 0 bases and the J segment 5 bases; nucleotides outside the gene matches: 12. Germline loops: CDR1 SGHRS, CDR2 YFSETQ. The CDR3 coding sequence is TGCGCCAGCAGCTTGGAAGTTGTGGGCAGCGGGGTAGATACGCAGTATTTT. Encoded protein: CASSLEVVGSGVDTQYF. The entire variable domain, with the rest obtained from reference TRBV5-1 and TRBJ2-3, is as follows: KAGVTQTPRYLIKTRGQQVTLSCSPISGHRSVSWYQQTPGQGLQFLFEYFSETQRNKGNFPGRFSGRQFSNSRSEMNVSTLELGDSALYLCASSLEVVGSGVDTQYFGPGTRLTVL.